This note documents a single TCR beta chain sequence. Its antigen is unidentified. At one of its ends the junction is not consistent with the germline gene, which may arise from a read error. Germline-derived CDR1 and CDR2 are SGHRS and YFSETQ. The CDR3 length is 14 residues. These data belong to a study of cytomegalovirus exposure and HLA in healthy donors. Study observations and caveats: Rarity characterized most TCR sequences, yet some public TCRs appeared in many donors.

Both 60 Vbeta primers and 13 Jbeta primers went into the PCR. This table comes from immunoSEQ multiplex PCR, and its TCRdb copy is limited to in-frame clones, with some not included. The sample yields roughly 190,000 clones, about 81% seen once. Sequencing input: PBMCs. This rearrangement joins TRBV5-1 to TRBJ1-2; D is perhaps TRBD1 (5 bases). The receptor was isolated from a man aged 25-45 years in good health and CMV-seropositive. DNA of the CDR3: TGCGCCAGCAGCTTAACTCAGGGTTACGGCGGCTACGCCTTC. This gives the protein CASSLTQGYGGYAF.